This entry lists 25 T cell receptor beta chains sequenced from one sample in a study of patients and donors after allogeneic stem cell transplantation. A single record per CDR3 protein comes from TCRdb applying MiXCR to the RT-PCR reads. The data show fewer than 95,000 distinct CDR3 sequences, 4% to 5% seen once. The sample taken for sequencing was blood, either unsorted or a sorted T cell fraction (not recorded which). These receptor sequences come from a human donor who was either an allogeneic HSCT recipient or a stem cell or donor lymphocyte infusion donor (not recorded which). It is not recorded whose cells these are; they may come from a transplant donor.

This clonotype was seen at least ten times. The chain has TRBV5-1 and TRBJ1-6; D is unresolved. CDR3 length: 15 residues. The germline CDR1 and CDR2 sequences are SGHRS and YFSETQ. Deletions cut 4 bases from V and 9 bases from J, with 17 bases between. Here the CDR3 reads CASSPNLGEPSPLHF. DNA for the CDR3: TGCGCCAGCAGCCCGAACCTCGGGGAGCCTTCACCCCTCCACTTT.

Comments on this clonotype: A read error may explain this, as a much larger clone is one base away. The chain joins TRBV6-1 to TRBJ1-6; D not certain. From germline, CDR1 is MNHNS and CDR2 SASEGT. Trimming removed 6 bases from V and 8 bases from J, with 11 bases in between. The CDR3 spans 13 residues. As DNA, the CDR3 is TGTGCCAGCAGAGCCCTCGGGGATTCACCCCTCCACTTT. It translates to CASRALGDSPLHF.

There are many counts of this clonotype. The rearrangement joins TRBV12-3 or TRBV12-4 to TRBJ2-5, with TRBD2 matching over 11 bases. The trim removed 4 bases at V and 5 bases at J, leaving 9 bases unmatched. The CDR3 length is 16 residues. The CDR3 is CASSSLAGGPRETQYF. The CDR3 nucleotides are TGTGCCAGCAGTTCCTTAGCGGGGGGGCCCAGGGAGACCCAGTACTTC.

The CDR3 sequence: CASSSPPIRSYTF. DNA of the CDR3: TGTGCCAGCAGTTCCCCCCCAATCAGGAGCTACACCTTC. This chain connects TRBV28 to TRBJ1-2; D ambiguous. The germline V gene encodes CDR1 MDHEN and CDR2 SYDVKM. The CDR3 has 13 amino acids. Between the trimmed V and J ends, which lost 4 bases and 9 bases, there was a span of 15 bases.

This clonotype was picked up a small number of times. This rearrangement joins TRBV6-1 to TRBJ1-4, with D hard to call. Germline CDR1 is MNHNS and CDR2 is SASEGT. This CDR3 comprises 14 residues. V lost 1 base, J lost 5 bases, and 8 bases lay in between. The CDR3 DNA reads as TGTGCCAGCAGTGAAGGGACGTTAAATGAAAAACTGTTTTTT. Translating it yields CASSEGTLNEKLFF.

This clonotype was seen ten or more times. V is TRBV5-1 and J is TRBJ2-3; D ambiguous. V dropped 2 bases and J dropped 0 bases, with 10 bases sitting between them. This CDR3 has 15 residues. Germline V gene data show CDR1 as SGHRS and CDR2 as YFSETQ. The CDR3 DNA follows: TGCGCCAGCAGCTTCAAGGCCTCTAGCACAGATACGCAGTATTTT. Translation: CASSFKASSTDTQYF.

The table lists this clonotype with a few counts. The genes are TRBV11-3 and TRBJ1-2; D may be TRBD1 (5 bases). The V gene's germline CDR1 is SGHNT and CDR2 YENEEA. The CDR3 loop spans 16 amino acids. V lost 4 bases to trimming and J lost 5 bases, with 20 bases between them. CDR3 coding DNA: TGTGCCAGCAGCTCGAACGTACAACAGGTCACGTATGGCTACACCTTC. It is translated as CASSSNVQQVTYGYTF.

This clonotype occurred a few times. This chain joins TRBV12-3 or TRBV12-4 and TRBJ2-2; D possibly corresponds to TRBD1 (5 bases). The CDR3 totals 15 residues. The ends were cut back, 4 bases at V and 4 bases at J, with 13 bases in the middle. CDR3 sequence reads: CASSSNGHSTGELFF. The CDR3, as DNA: TGTGCCAGCAGTTCCAACGGACATAGCACCGGGGAGCTGTTTTTT.

This clonotype was recorded many times. V usage is TRBV24-1 and J usage is TRBJ1-2, with 7 bases lining up with TRBD1. J was trimmed by 3 bases and V by 6 bases; bases with no gene match: 0. Per the germline V gene, CDR1 is KGHDR and CDR2 is SFDVKD. The CDR3 spans 12 residues. CDR3 residues: CATSTGDYGYTF. CDR3 in DNA: TGTGCCACCAGTACAGGGGACTATGGCTACACCTTC.

This clonotype was recorded many times. The rearrangement joins TRBV7-6 to TRBJ1-2; D might be TRBD1 (6 bases). The germline V gene has CDR1 SGHVS and CDR2 FNYEAQ. The length of the CDR3 is 13 residues. V lost 4 bases to trimming and J lost 2 bases, with 8 bases between them. DNA for the CDR3: TGTGCCAGCAGCTATACAGGGAACTATGGCTACACCTTC. Translating gives CASSYTGNYGYTF.

In this sample, this clonotype turned up many times. The V gene is TRBV20-1, the J gene TRBJ2-7, with D unresolved. With 6 bases removed from V and 1 base from J, the gap between germline ends came to 16 bases. The CDR3 has 14 residues. Germline lookup yields CDR1 DFQATT and CDR2 SNEGSKA (reference sequence). CDR3 nucleotide sequence: TGCAGTGCCCAACCTCCCACTAATTCCTACGAGCAGTACTTC. Its protein product is CSAQPPTNSYEQYF.

The genes are TRBV5-1 and TRBJ1-1; weak D call: TRBD1 (6 bases). Trimming took off 0 bases at V and 1 base at J, with 10 bases between the two ends. Germline-derived CDR1 and CDR2 are SGHRS and YFSETQ. The CDR3 sequence is 15 residues long. The CDR3 here is CASSLEGTRNTEAFF. CDR3 in DNA: TGCGCCAGCAGCTTGGAAGGGACAAGGAACACTGAAGCTTTCTTT. Using reference TRBV5-1 and TRBJ1-1 for the parts outside the CDR3, the full variable domain is KAGVTQTPRYLIKTRGQQVTLSCSPISGHRSVSWYQQTPGQGLQFLFEYFSETQRNKGNFPGRFSGRQFSNSRSEMNVSTLELGDSALYLCASSLEGTRNTEAFFGQGTRLTVV.

This clonotype was seen ten or more times. The genes are TRBV7-3 and TRBJ2-3, with TRBD1 matching over 9 bases. CDR3 length equals 16 residues. The trim removed 5 bases at V and 1 base at J, leaving 7 bases unmatched. The germline CDR1 and CDR2 sequences are SGHTA and FQGTGA. The CDR3 loop reads CASSLGGTGRTDTQYF. Here the CDR3 DNA reads TGTGCCAGCAGCCTAGGGGGGACAGGGCGCACAGATACGCAGTATTTT.

The rearrangement joins TRBV15 to TRBJ2-3, with a weak D call TRBD2 (5 bases). Per the germline V gene, CDR1 is LNHNV and CDR2 is YYDKDF (reference sequence). The CDR3 consists of 19 residues. V lost 0 bases and J 0 bases, leaving 19 bases between the germline ends. CDR3 bases: TGTGCCACCAGCAGAGATCGAGGGAGATCGTCCCCTAGCACAGATACGCAGTATTTT. Its translation is CATSRDRGRSSPSTDTQYF.

In this sample, this clonotype turned up many times. V usage is TRBV12-3 or TRBV12-4 and J usage is TRBJ2-5; tentative D call: TRBD1 (5 bases). The CDR3 is 13 residues long. V lost 11 bases to trimming and J lost 4 bases, with 17 bases between them. CDR3: CASNPGNGETQYF. The CDR3 DNA is TGTGCCTCCAACCCAGGGAATGGAGAGACCCAGTACTTC.

This clonotype showed up many times. The chain joins TRBV7-2 to TRBJ2-5, with TRBD2 identical over 8 bases. Germline values: CDR1 SGHTA, CDR2 FQGNSA. Trimming at V came to 5 bases and at J to 7 bases, leaving 12 bases not matched to a gene. This CDR3 region has 15 residues. CDR3 bases: TGTGCCAGCAGCAACGGCGGGGGGAAAGGGTGGACCCAGTACTTC. Amino acid sequence: CASSNGGGKGWTQYF.

This clonotype appeared many times. The J gene is TRBJ2-7, the V gene TRBV6-1; D perhaps matches TRBD2 (5 bases). This CDR3 is 13 amino acids long. With 3 bases removed from V and 4 bases from J, the gap between germline ends came to 10 bases. Germline CDR1 is MNHNS and CDR2 is SASEGT. This chain's CDR3 is CASSEEAVYEQYF. In nucleotides, the CDR3 is TGTGCCAGCAGTGAGGAGGCCGTTTACGAGCAGTACTTC.

The gene calls are TRBV9 and TRBJ2-5; 12 bases match TRBD2. From germline, CDR1 is SGDLS and CDR2 YYNGEE. The CDR3 runs to 16 residues. V gave up 4 bases and J gave up 7 bases; unmatched junction bases: 11. The CDR3 DNA is TGTGCCAGCAGCTCCCGACGGACTAGCGGGGACGGGACCCAGTACTTC. This sequence encodes CASSSRRTSGDGTQYF.

This clonotype appeared a few times. The rearrangement joins TRBV4-2 to TRBJ2-7, with TRBD2 as a possible D gene (6 bases). CDR1 and CDR2 from the germline V gene are LGHNA and YNFKEQ. The CDR3 length is 15 residues. Trimming removed 0 bases at V and 4 bases at J, with 13 bases between. As DNA, the CDR3 is TGTGCCAGCAGCCAAGAGGCTAGCGTGGGGTACGAGCAGTACTTC. Protein: CASSQEASVGYEQYF.

In this sample, this clonotype turned up many times. V gene TRBV11-2 combines with J gene TRBJ2-1; D may match TRBD1 or TRBD2 (6 bases each). The CDR3 loop spans 14 amino acids. V was cut by 1 base and J by 14 bases, with 18 bases left in between. Germline V gene data show CDR1 as SGHAT and CDR2 as FQNNGV. This CDR3 is CASSLGWGDTGEFF. The CDR3 DNA sequence: TGTGCCAGCAGCTTAGGGTGGGGGGACACCGGAGAGTTCTTC.

There are many counts of this clonotype. The chain links TRBV3-1 to TRBJ1-3; no reliable D call. CDR3 length equals 14 residues. CDR1 is LGHDT, CDR2 YNNKEL, per germline (reference sequence). V lost 0 bases and J lost 3, with 6 bases in between. The CDR3 DNA reads TGTGCCAGCAGCCAAGAGCCCCTTGGAAACACCATATATTTT. Its translation: CASSQEPLGNTIYF.

This clonotype has a count of ten or more. The rearrangement joins TRBV5-1 to TRBJ1-1, with TRBD1 as a possible D gene (5 bases). Per the germline V gene, CDR1 is SGHRS and CDR2 is YFSETQ. Trimming shortened V by 7 bases and J by 3 bases, and 13 bases separated the two germline ends. The CDR3 has 13 amino acids. CDR3 sequence reads: CASARQYDTEAFF. The CDR3 DNA follows: TGCGCCAGCGCACGACAGTATGACACTGAAGCTTTCTTT.

This clonotype has a count of ten or more. The V call is TRBV6-1, the J call TRBJ1-1; TRBD1 might be the D (6 bases). V lost 2 bases, J lost 0 bases, and 19 bases lay in between. The germline V gene encodes CDR1 MNHNS and CDR2 SASEGT. CDR3 size: 18 residues. Written as DNA, the CDR3 is TGTGCCAGCAGTGAAATAGACCCCGGACAGTGGATGAACACTGAAGCTTTCTTT. This codes for CASSEIDPGQWMNTEAFF.

CDR3 in amino acids: CASTTGTLNTEAFF. The CDR3, as DNA: TGTGCCAGCACTACGGGGACGTTAAACACTGAAGCTTTCTTT. The rearrangement links TRBV27 to TRBJ1-1, with D possibly matching TRBD1 (5 bases). V was clipped by 7 bases and J by 2 bases, with 14 bases between them. Germline loops: CDR1 MNHEY, CDR2 SMNVEV (reference sequence). The CDR3 consists of 14 residues.

This chain joins TRBV19 and TRBJ2-5; maybe TRBD2 (5 bases). The CDR3 covers 13 residues. The V and J ends lost 5 bases and 5 bases respectively, with 12 bases between them. The germline CDR1 and CDR2 sequences are LNHDA and SQIVND (reference sequence). The CDR3 loop is CASSSLASETQYF. CDR3 sequence (DNA): TGTGCCAGTAGTTCCCTAGCCAGTGAGACCCAGTACTTC. Based on the CDR3 plus reference TRBV19 and TRBJ2-5, the full variable domain is DGGITQSPKYLFRKEGQNVTLSCEQNLNHDAMYWYRQDPGQGLRLIYYSQIVNDFQKGDIAEGYSVSREKKESFPLTVTSAQKNPTAFYLCASSSLASETQYFGPGTRLLVL.